The 11 T cell receptor beta chains presented below share a single source sample, sequenced in a study of cytomegalovirus exposure and HLA in healthy donors. 60 Vbeta and 13 Jbeta primers were used in PCR. The repertoire was sequenced with immunoSEQ multiplex PCR; TCRdb's copy has only in-frame clones and lacks some. The table shows approximately 100,000 clones, with roughly 76% occurring only once. Sequencing input: PBMCs. The receptors were sampled from a man in his forties in good health and CMV-seronegative.

The sample holds one count of this clone. The chain recombines TRBV29-1 with TRBJ2-2, with D perhaps matching TRBD2 (7 bases). V was clipped by 6 bases and J by 0 bases, with 17 bases between them. The CDR3 loop spans 16 amino acids. CDR1 is SQVTM, CDR2 ANQGSEA, per germline. This chain's CDR3 is CSVPKGGVPNTGELFF. CDR3 DNA: TGCAGCGTCCCTAAAGGGGGGGTCCCGAACACCGGGGAGCTGTTTTTT.

Only a few counts were recorded for this clone. This chain links TRBV4-2 with TRBJ1-4; weak D call: TRBD1 (5 bases). The germline V gene encodes CDR1 LGHNA and CDR2 YNFKEQ. The CDR3 runs 15 residues. V dropped 2 bases and J dropped 8 bases, with 15 bases sitting between them. The CDR3 is CASSQKEGKEEKLFF. In nucleotides, the CDR3 is TGTGCCAGCAGCCAAAAGGAGGGGAAGGAAGAAAAACTGTTTTTT.

This chain connects TRBV2 to TRBJ2-6; 9 bases fit TRBD1. In germline, CDR1 is SNHLY, CDR2 FYNNEI. This CDR3 region has 17 residues. V shed 1 base and J 0 bases; nucleotides not matched to a gene: 1. The CDR3 DNA reads TGTGCCAGCAGTGAAGGGACAGGGGCCTCTGGGGCCAACGTCCTGACTTTC. Amino acid sequence: CASSEGTGASGANVLTF.

The chain carries TRBV5-5 and TRBJ2-2, with D possibly matching TRBD1 (5 bases). Deletions cut 2 bases from V and 4 bases from J, with 6 bases between. Germline CDR1 SGHKS, CDR2 YYEKEE (reference sequence). This CDR3 has 13 residues. Here the CDR3 reads CASSFQGTGELFF. The CDR3 nucleotides read TGTGCCAGCAGCTTTCAGGGCACCGGGGAGCTGTTTTTT. Complete variable domain (other parts from reference TRBV5-5 and TRBJ2-2): DAGVTQSPTHLIKTRGQQVTLRCSPISGHKSVSWYQQVLGQGPQFIFQYYEKEERGRGNFPDRFSARQFPNYSSELNVNALLLGDSALYLCASSFQGTGELFFGEGSRLTVL.

In this sample, this clone turned up a few times. The gene calls are TRBV11-2 and TRBJ1-6; D gene unclear. V lost 5 bases and J 12 bases, leaving 14 bases between the germline ends. The CDR3 length is 13 residues. CDR1 is SGHAT and CDR2 is FQNNGV in the germline V gene. CDR3 protein: CASSPIPGGPLHF. The CDR3 nucleotides are TGTGCCAGCAGCCCCATTCCGGGAGGACCCCTCCACTTT. The whole variable domain, filled in from reference TRBV11-2 and TRBJ1-6, reads EAGVAQSPRYKIIEKRQSVAFWCNPISGHATLYWYQQILGQGPKLLIQFQNNGVVDDSQLPKDRFSAERLKGVDSTLKIQPAKLEDSAVYLCASSPIPGGPLHFGNGTRLTVT.

This clone was counted a few times. The chain couples TRBV28 to TRBJ1-1, with 9 bases fitting TRBD1. CDR1 and CDR2 (germline): MDHEN, SYDVKM. J lost 7 bases, V lost 5 bases, and 11 bases had no gene match. This CDR3 spans 15 amino acids. CDR3: CASSTPGTGLYEAFF. The CDR3 DNA follows: TGTGCCAGCAGTACCCCCGGGACAGGGTTGTATGAAGCTTTCTTT.

This clone was observed once. The chain joins TRBV7-9 to TRBJ1-1, with D possibly being TRBD1 (5 bases). The CDR3 runs 13 residues. Germline V gene lookup returns CDR1 SEHNR and CDR2 FQNEAQ (reference sequence). Trimming removed 10 bases at V and 2 bases at J, with 14 bases between. The CDR3 DNA is TGTGCCACATCAGTGACAGCTAACACTGAAGCTTTCTTT. Translation gives CATSVTANTEAFF.

This chain uses TRBV6-5 with TRBJ1-1; D uncertain. Looked up from germline, CDR1 is MNHEY and CDR2 is SVGAGI. Between the trimmed V and J ends, which lost 1 base and 1 base, there was a span of 10 bases. The CDR3 is 15 residues long. The CDR3 loop is CASSYLRIQNTEAFF. The CDR3 DNA reads as TGTGCCAGCAGTTACTTGAGAATCCAGAACACTGAAGCTTTCTTT.

This clone was picked up a small number of times. The junction departs from the called germline gene at one end, perhaps through a read error. This chain joins TRBV7-9 and TRBJ2-2, with a weak D call TRBD1 (5 bases). The CDR3 contains 15 residues. Germline V gives CDR1 SEHNR, CDR2 FQNEAQ (reference sequence). CDR3 amino acids: CSSSPGAGNTGELFF. The CDR3 DNA sequence: TGTTCCAGCAGCCCTGGGGCAGGTAACACCGGGGAGCTGTTTTTT. The complete variable domain, with remaining parts taken from reference TRBV7-9 and TRBJ2-2, reads DTGVSQNPRHKITKRGQNVTFRCDPISEHNRLYWYRQTLGQGPEFLTYFQNEAQLEKSRLLSDRFSAERPKGSFSTLEIQRTEQGDSAMYLCSSSPGAGNTGELFFGEGSRLTVL.

The chain is built from TRBV19 and TRBJ1-2; no firm D call. V lost 5 bases, J lost 5 bases, and 12 bases lay in between. The CDR3 spans 13 residues. Germline assignment: CDR1 LNHDA and CDR2 SQIVND (reference sequence). The CDR3 loop is CASSDGFVYGYTF. The CDR3 DNA reads TGTGCCAGTAGTGACGGGTTCGTATATGGCTACACCTTC.

V gene TRBV6-6 combines with J gene TRBJ2-7, with 9 positions matching TRBD2. Trimming took 5 bases from V and 0 from J; bases not matched to a gene: 2. Germline loops: CDR1 MNHNY, CDR2 SVGAGI (reference sequence). CDR3 length equals 14 residues. The CDR3 nucleotides read TGTGCCAGCAGTCTTAGCGGGGGCTCCTACGAGCAGTACTTC. Protein: CASSLSGGSYEQYF.